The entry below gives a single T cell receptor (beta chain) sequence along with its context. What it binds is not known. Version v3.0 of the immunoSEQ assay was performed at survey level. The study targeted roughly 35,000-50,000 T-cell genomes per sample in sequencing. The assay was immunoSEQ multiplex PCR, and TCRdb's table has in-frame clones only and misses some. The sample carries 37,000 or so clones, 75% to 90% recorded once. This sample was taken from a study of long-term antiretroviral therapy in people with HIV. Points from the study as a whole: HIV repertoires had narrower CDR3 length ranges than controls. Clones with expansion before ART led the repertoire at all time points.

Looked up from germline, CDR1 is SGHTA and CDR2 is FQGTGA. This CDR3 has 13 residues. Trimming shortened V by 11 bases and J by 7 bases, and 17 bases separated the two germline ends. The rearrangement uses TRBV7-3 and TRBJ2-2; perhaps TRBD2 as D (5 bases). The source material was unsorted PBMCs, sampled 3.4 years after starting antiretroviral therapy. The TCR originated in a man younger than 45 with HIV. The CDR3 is CASGKEYGGELFF. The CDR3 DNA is TGTGCCTCCGGGAAGGAGTATGGCGGGGAGCTGTTTTTT.